This T cell receptor (beta chain) was sequenced during a study of OX40 agonist ivuxolimab in advanced cancers. Overall study: Patients were around 83% male with ages about 23 to 90, mean 60.

V lost 2 bases and J lost 5, with 16 bases in between. The CDR3 consists of 15 residues. Germline CDR1 and CDR2: MRHNA and SNTAGT. This clone was picked up a small number of times. Assay used: immunoSEQ multiplex PCR; TCRdb lists only in-frame clones, some missing. Of 10,000 to 13,000 clones in the sample, more than 60% are singletons; the top ten hold roughly 15%. The sample was CD4+ or CD8+ T cells sorted from blood, taken in a trial of the OX40 agonist ivuxolimab. The receptor was isolated from an adult with an advanced solid tumor such as melanoma, head and neck, liver or kidney cancer. This chain uses TRBV6-4 with TRBJ2-7, with D maybe TRBD1 (8 bases). Here the CDR3 DNA reads TGTGCCAGCAGTGACGTAACAGGGGGGGGCAACGAGCAGTACTTC. This sequence encodes CASSDVTGGGNEQYF.